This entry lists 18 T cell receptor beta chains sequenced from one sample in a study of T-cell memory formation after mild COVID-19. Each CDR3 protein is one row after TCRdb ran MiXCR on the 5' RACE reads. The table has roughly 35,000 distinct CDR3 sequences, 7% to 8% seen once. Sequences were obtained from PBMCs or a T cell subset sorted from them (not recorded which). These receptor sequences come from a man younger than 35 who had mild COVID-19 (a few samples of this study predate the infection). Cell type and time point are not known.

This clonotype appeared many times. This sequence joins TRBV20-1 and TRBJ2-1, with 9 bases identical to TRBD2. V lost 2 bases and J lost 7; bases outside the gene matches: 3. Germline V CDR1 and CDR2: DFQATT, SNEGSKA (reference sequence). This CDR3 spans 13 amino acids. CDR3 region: CSARRLAGNEQFF. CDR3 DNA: TGCAGTGCTAGACGGCTAGCGGGAAATGAGCAGTTCTTC.

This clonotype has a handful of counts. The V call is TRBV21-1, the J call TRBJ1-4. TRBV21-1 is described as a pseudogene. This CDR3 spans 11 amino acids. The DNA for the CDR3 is TGTGCCACCCCGAGAAACGAAAAACTGTTTTTT. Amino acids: CATPRNEKLFF.

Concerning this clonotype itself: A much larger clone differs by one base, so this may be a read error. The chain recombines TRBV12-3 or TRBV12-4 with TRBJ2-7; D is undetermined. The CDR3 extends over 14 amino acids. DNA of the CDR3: TGTTCCAGCAGTTTTAGGCCAGAGAGGTACGAGCAGTACTTC. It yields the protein CSSSFRPERYEQYF.

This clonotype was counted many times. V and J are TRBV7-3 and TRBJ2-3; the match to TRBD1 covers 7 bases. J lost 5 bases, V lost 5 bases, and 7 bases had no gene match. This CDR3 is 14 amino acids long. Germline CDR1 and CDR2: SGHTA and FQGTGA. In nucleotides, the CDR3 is TGTGCCAGCAGCGCCTCAGGGGGTAGAGATACGCAGTATTTT. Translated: CASSASGGRDTQYF.

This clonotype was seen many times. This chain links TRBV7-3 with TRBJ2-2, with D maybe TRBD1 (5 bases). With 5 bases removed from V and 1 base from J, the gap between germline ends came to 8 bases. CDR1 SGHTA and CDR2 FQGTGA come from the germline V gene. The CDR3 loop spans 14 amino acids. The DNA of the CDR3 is TGTGCCAGCAGCCCCGGACAGAACACCGGGGAGCTGTTTTTT. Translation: CASSPGQNTGELFF.

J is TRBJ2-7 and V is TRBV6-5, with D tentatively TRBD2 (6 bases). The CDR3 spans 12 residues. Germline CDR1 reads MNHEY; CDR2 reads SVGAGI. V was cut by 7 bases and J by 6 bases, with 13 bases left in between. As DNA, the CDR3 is TGTGCCAGCATGATTCAGGGAGGCGAGCAGTACTTC. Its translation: CASMIQGGEQYF.

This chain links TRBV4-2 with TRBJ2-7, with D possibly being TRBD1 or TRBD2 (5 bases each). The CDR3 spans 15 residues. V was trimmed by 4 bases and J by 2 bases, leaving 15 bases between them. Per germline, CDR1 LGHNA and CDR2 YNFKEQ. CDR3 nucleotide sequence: TGTGCCAGCAGCCGCAAAGTCGAGGGGACCTACGAGCAGTACTTC. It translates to CASSRKVEGTYEQYF.

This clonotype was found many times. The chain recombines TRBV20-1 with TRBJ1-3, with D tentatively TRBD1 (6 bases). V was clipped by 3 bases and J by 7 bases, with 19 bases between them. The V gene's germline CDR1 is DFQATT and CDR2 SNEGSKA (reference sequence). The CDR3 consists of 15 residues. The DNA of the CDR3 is TGCAGTGCTAGCGGGACAACTGGATACTGGAACACCATATATTTT. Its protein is CSASGTTGYWNTIYF.

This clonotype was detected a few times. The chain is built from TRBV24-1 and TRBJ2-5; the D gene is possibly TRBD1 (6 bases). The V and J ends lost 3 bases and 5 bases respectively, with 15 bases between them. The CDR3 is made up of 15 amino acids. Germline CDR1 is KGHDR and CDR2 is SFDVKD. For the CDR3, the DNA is TGTGCCACCAGTGATCCCAGGGGCTCTTCGGAGACCCAGTACTTC. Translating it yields CATSDPRGSSETQYF.

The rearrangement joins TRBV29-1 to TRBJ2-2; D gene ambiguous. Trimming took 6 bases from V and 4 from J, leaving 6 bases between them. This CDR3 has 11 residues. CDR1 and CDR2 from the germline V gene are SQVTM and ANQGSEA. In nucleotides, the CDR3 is TGCAGCGTGCTGGTCACCGGGGAGCTGTTTTTT. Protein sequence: CSVLVTGELFF.

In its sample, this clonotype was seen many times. CDR3 bases: TGTGCCAGCAGCTTAGGACGGTACAATGAGCAGTTCTTC. Residues: CASSLGRYNEQFF. The chain combines TRBV11-2 with TRBJ2-1, with unresolved D. CDR3 length: 13 residues. Trimming took off 1 base at V and 4 bases at J, with 5 bases between the two ends. Germline lookup yields CDR1 SGHAT and CDR2 FQNNGV.

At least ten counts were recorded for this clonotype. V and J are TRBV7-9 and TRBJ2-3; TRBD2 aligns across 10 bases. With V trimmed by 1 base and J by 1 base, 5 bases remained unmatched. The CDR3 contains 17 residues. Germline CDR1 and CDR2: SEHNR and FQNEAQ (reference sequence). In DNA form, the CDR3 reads TGTGCCAGCAGCTTAGTCGGAACTAGCGGGGGCACAGATACGCAGTATTTT. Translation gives CASSLVGTSGGTDTQYF. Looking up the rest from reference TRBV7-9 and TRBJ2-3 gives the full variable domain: DTGVSQNPRHKITKRGQNVTFRCDPISEHNRLYWYRQTLGQGPEFLTYFQNEAQLEKSRLLSDRFSAERPKGSFSTLEIQRTEQGDSAMYLCASSLVGTSGGTDTQYFGPGTRLTVL.

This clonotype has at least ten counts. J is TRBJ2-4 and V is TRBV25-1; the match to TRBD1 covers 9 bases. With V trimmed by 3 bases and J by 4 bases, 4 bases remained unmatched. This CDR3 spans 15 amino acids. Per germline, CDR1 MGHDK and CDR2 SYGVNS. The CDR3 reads CASSEGGTGKNIQYF. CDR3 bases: TGTGCCAGCAGTGAGGGTGGGACAGGGAAAAACATTCAGTACTTC.

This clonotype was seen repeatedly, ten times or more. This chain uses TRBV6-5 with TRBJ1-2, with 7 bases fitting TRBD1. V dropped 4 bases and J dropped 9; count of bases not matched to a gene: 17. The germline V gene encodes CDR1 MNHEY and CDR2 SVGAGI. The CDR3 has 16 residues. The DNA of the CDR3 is TGTGCCAGCAGTTTTGGACAGGCCAAGGACCAGATAAGCTACACCTTC. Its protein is CASSFGQAKDQISYTF.

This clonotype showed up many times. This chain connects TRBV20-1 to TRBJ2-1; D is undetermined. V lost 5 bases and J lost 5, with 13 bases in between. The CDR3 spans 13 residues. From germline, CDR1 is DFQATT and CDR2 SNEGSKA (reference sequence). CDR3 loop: CSAAWLLNNEQFF. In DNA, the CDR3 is TGCAGTGCTGCGTGGCTCCTCAACAATGAGCAGTTCTTC.

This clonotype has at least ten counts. This CDR3 is CASRQDLNTAFF. The CDR3 coding sequence is TGTGCCAGCAGACAGGATCTGAATACCGCTTTCTTT. The V call is TRBV5-8, the J call TRBJ1-1; D is possibly TRBD1 (5 bases). V was cut by 5 bases and J by 11 bases, with 16 bases left in between. The CDR3 extends over 12 amino acids. Germline V gives CDR1 SGHTS, CDR2 YDEGEE. The entire variable domain, with the rest obtained from reference TRBV5-8 and TRBJ1-1, is as follows: EAGVTQSPTHLIKTRGQQATLRCSPISGHTSVYWYQQALGLGLQFLLWYDEGEERNRGNFPPRFSGRQFPNYSSELNVNALELEDSALYLCASRQDLNTAFFGQGTRLTVV.

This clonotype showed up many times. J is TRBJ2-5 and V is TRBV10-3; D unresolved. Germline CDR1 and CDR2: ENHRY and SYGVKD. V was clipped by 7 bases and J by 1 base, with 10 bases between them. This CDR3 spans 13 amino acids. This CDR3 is CAIKLEPQETQYF. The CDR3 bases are TGTGCCATCAAGCTAGAACCCCAAGAGACCCAGTACTTC.

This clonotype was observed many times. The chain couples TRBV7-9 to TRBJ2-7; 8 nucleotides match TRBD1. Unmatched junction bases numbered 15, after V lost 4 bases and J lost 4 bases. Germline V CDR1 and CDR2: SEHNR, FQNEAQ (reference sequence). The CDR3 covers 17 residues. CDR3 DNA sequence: TGTGCCAGCAGCTCTGCCCCCTCCGGGACAGGCGCGTACGAGCAGTACTTC. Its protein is CASSSAPSGTGAYEQYF.